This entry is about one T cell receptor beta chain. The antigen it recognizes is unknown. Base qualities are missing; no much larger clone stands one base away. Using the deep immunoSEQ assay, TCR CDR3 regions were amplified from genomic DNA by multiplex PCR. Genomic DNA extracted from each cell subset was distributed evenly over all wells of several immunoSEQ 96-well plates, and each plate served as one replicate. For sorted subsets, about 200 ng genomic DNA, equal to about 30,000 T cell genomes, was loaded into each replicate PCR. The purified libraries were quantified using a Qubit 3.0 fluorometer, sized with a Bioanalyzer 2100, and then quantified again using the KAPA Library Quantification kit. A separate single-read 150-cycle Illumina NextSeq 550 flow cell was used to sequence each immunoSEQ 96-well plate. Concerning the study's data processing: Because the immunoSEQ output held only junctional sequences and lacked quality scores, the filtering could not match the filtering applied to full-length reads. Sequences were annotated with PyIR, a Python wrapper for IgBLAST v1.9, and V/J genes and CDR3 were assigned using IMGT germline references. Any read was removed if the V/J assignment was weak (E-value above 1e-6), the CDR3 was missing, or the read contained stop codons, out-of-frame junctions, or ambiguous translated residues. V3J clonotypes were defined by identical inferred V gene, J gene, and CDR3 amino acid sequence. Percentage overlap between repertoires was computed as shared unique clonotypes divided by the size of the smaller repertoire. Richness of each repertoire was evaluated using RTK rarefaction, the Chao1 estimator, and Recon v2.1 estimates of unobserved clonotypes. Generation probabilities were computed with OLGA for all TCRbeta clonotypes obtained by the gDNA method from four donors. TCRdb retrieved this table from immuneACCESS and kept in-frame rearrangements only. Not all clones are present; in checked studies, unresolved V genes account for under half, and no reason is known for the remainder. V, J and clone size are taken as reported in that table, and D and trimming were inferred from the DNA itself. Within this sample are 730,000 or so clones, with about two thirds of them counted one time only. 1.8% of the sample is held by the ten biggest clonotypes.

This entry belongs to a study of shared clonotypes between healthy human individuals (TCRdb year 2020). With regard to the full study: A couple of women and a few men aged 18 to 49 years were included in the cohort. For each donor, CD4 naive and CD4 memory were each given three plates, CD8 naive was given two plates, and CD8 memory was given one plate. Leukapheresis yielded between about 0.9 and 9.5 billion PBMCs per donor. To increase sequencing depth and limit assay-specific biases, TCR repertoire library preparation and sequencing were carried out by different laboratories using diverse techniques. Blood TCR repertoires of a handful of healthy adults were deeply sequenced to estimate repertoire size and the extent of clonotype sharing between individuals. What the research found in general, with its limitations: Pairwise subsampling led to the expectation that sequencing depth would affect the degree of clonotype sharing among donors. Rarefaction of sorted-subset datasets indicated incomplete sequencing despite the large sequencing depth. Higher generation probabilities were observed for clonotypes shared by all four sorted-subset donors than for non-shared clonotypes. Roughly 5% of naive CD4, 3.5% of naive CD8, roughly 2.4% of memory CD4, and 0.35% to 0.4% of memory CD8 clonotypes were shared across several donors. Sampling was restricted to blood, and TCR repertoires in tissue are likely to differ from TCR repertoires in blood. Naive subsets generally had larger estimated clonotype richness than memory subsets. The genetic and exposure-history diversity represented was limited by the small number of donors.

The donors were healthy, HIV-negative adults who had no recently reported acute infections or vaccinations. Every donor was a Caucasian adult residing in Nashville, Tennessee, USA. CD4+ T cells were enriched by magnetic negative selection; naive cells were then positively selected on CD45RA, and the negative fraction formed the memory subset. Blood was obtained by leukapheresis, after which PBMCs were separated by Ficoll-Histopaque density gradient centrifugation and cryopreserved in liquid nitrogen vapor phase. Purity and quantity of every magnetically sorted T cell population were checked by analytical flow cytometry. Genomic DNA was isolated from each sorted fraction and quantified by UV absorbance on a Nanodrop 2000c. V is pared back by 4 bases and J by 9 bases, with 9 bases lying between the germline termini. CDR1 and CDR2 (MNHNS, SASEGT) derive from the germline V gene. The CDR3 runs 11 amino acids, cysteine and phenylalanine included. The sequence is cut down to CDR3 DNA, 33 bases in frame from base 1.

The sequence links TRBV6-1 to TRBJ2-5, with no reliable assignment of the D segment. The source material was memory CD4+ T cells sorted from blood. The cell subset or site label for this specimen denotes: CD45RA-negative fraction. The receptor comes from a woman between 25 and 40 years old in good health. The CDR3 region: CASSGSLAQYF. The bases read TGTGCCAGCAGTGGCAGTTTGGCCCAGTACTTC.